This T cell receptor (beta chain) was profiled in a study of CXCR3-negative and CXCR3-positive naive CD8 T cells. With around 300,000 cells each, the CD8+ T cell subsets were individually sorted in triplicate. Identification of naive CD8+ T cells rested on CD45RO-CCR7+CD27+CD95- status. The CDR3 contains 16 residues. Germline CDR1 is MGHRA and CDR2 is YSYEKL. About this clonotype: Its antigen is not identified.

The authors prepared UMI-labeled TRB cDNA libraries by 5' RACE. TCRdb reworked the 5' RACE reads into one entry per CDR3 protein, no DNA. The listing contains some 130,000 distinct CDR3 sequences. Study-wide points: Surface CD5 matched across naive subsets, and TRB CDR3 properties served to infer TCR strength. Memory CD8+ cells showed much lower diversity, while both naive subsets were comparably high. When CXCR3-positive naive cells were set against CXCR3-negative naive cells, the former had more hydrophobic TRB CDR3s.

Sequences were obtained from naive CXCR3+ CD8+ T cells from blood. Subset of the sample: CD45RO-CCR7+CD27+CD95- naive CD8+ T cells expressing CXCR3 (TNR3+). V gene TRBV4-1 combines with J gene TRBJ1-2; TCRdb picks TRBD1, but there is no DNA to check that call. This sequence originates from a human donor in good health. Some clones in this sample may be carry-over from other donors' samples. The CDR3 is CASSQVLRQGNYGYTF.